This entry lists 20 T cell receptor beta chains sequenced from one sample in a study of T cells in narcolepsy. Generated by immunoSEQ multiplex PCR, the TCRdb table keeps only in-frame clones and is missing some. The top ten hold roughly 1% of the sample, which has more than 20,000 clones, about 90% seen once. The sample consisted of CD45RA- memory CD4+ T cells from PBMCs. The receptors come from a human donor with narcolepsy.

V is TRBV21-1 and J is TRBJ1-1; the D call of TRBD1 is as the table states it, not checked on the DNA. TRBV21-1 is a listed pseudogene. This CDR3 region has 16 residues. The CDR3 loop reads CASSKGGGRTGTEAFF. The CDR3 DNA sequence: TGTGCCAGCAGCAAAGGAGGGGGCCGGACCGGAACTGAAGCTTTCTTT.

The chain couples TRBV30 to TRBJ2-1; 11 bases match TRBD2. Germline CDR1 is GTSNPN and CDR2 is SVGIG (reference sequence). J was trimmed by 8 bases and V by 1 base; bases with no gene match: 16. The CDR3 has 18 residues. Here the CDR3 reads CAWSARRTSGPTHYEQFF. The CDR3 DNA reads TGTGCCTGGAGTGCTCGTCGGACTAGCGGGCCTACCCACTATGAGCAGTTCTTC.

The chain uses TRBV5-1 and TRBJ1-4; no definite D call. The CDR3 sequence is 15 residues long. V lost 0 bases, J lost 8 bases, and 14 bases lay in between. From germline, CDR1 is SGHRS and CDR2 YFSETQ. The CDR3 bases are TGCGCCAGCAGCTTGGGTGTCAGCCCCAACGAAAAACTGTTTTTT. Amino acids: CASSLGVSPNEKLFF.

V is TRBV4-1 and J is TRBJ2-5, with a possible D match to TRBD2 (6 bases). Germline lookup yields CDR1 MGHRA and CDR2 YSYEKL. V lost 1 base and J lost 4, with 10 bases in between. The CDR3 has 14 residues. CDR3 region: CASSQGGAGETQYF. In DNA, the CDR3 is TGCGCCAGCAGCCAAGGCGGGGCGGGAGAGACCCAGTACTTC.

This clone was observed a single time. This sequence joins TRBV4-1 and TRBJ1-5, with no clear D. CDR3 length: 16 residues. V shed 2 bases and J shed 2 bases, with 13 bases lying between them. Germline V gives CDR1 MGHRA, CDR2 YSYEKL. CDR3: CASSQKAKVGNQPQHF. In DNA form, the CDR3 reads TGCGCCAGCAGCCAAAAGGCAAAAGTGGGCAATCAGCCCCAGCATTTT.

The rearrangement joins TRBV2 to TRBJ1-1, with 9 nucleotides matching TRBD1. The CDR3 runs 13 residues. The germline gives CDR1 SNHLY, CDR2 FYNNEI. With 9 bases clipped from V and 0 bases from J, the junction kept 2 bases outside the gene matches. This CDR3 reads CARGTGMNTEAFF. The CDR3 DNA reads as TGTGCCAGGGGGACAGGGATGAACACTGAAGCTTTCTTT.

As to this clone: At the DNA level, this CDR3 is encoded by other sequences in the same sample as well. The DNA for the CDR3 is TGTGCCAGCAGTAGGACAGGGGAGGGTGAAAAACTGTTTTTT. Amino acid sequence: CASSRTGEGEKLFF. The chain recombines TRBV6-5 with TRBJ1-4; 9 bases align to TRBD1. The length of the CDR3 is 14 residues. The V gene end was trimmed by 5 bases and the J gene end by 7 bases; junction bases not matched to a gene: 5. Germline assignment: CDR1 MNHEY and CDR2 SVGAGI.

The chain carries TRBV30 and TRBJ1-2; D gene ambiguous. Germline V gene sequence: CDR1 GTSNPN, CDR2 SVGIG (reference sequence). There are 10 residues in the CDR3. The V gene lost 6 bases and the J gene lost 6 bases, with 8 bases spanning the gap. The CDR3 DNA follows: TGTGCCTGTAGGGTTGATGGCTACACCTTC. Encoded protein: CACRVDGYTF.

Written as DNA, the CDR3 is TGCAGCGGCCGCAGGGGGCCGCAAGAGACCCAGTACTTC. It encodes CSGRRGPQETQYF. The V gene is TRBV29-1, the J gene TRBJ2-5; 8 positions agree with TRBD1. CDR1 and CDR2 from the germline V gene are SQVTM and ANQGSEA. The CDR3 length is 13 residues. J lost 2 bases, V lost 7 bases, and 6 bases had no gene match.

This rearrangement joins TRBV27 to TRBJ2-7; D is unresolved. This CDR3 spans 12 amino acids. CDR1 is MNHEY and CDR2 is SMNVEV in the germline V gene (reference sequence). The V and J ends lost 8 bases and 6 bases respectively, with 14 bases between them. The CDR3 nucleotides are TGTGCCAGCGGATTACCTCAGCGCGAGCAGTACTTC. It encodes CASGLPQREQYF.

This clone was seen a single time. CDR3 residues: CASRERTAGGLMTQYF. CDR3 nucleotides: TGTGCCAGCAGGGAACGGACAGCCGGGGGGCTAATGACCCAGTACTTC. The chain combines TRBV2 with TRBJ2-5; D is perhaps TRBD2 (7 bases). Looked up from germline, CDR1 is SNHLY and CDR2 is FYNNEI. V was pared by 6 bases and J by 7 bases, with 24 bases between. CDR3 length: 16 amino acids.

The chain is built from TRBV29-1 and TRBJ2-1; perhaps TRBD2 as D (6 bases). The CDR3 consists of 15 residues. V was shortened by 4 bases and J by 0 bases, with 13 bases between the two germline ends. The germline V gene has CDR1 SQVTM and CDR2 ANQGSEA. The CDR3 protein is CSVVFGAGSYNEQFF. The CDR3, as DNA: TGCAGCGTTGTCTTTGGAGCGGGCTCCTACAATGAGCAGTTCTTC.

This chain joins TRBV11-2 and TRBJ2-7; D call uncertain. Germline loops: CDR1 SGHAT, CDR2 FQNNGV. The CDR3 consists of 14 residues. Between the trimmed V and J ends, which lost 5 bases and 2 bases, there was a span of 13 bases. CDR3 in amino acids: CASSTTTLAYEQYF. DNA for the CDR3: TGTGCCAGCAGCACCACGACCCTCGCCTACGAGCAGTACTTC.

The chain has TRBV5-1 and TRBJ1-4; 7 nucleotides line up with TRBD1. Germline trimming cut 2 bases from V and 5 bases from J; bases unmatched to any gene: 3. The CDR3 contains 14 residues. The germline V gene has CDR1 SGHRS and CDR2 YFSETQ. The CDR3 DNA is TGCGCCAGCAGCTTTGCGACAGGGAATGAAAAACTGTTTTTT. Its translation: CASSFATGNEKLFF.

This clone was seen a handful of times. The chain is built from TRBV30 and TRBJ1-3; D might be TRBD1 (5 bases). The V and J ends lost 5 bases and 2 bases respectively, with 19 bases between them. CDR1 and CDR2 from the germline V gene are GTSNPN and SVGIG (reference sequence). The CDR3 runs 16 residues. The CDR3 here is CAWGGVDAGAGNTIYF. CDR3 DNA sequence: TGTGCCTGGGGGGGGGTCGACGCGGGGGCTGGAAACACCATATATTTT.

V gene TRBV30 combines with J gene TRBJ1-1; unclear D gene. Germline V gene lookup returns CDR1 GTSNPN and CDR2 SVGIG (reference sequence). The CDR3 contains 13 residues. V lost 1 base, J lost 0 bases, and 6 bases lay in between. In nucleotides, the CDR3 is TGTGCCTGGAGTGCGTTTATGAACACTGAAGCTTTCTTT. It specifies CAWSAFMNTEAFF.

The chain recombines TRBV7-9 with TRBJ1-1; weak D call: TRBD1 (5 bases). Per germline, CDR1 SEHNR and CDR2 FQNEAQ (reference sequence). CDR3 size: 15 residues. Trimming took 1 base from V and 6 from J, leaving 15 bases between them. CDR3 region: CASSLGGRDIAEAFF. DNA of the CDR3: TGTGCCAGCAGCTTAGGGGGCAGGGATATCGCTGAAGCTTTCTTT.

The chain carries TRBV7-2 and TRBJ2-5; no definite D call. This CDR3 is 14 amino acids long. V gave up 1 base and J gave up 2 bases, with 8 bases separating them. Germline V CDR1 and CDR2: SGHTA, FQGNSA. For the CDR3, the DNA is TGTGCCAGCAGCTTAGGTCTCAGTCAAGAGACCCAGTACTTC. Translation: CASSLGLSQETQYF. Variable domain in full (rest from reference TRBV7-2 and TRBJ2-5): GAGVSQSPSNKVTEKGKDVELRCDPISGHTALYWYRQSLGQGLEFLIYFQGNSAPDKSGLPSDRFSAERTGGSVSTLTIQRTQQEDSAVYLCASSLGLSQETQYFGPGTRLLVL.

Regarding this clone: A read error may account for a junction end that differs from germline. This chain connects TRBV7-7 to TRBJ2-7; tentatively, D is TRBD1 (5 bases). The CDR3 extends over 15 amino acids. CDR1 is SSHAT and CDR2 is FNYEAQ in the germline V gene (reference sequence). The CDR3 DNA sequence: TGTGCTAGCAGCTTAGGGGCAGGGTTGTCGTACGAGCAGTACTTC. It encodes CASSLGAGLSYEQYF.

The CDR3 DNA follows: TGTGCCAGCAGCCCGGTGGGGGGGGTCGCCTATGGCTACACCTTC. This codes for CASSPVGGVAYGYTF. This chain links TRBV28 with TRBJ1-2; D is possibly TRBD1 (5 bases). Per the germline V gene, CDR1 is MDHEN and CDR2 is SYDVKM. CDR3 length: 15 residues. V was cut by 6 bases and J by 4 bases, with 18 bases left in between.